This section outlines one TCR beta chain sequence together with its context. Its antigen is currently unknown. Trimming left V 3 bases short and J 6 bases short, with 6 bases between. Germline-derived CDR1 and CDR2 are DFQATT and SNEGSKA (reference sequence). This CDR3 contains 11 residues. The sample belongs to a study of T cell responses to AZD1222 COVID-19 vaccine. Libraries were prepared by immunoSEQ multiplex PCR; TCRdb keeps only in-frame clonotypes and omits some of them. Of 190,000 or so clones listed, just over 90% are singletons. Study observations and caveats: Clonal diversity was possibly underestimated, and white British individuals and females predominated among donors.

This clonotype originated in an adult who received the AZD1222 COVID-19 vaccine. V and J are TRBV20-1 and TRBJ2-1; D ambiguous. The sequences come from peripheral blood, collected 28 days after the second AZD1222 dose. CDR3 nucleotides: TGCAGTGCTAGCGACTTCAATGAGCAGTTCTTC. Translated: CSASDFNEQFF.